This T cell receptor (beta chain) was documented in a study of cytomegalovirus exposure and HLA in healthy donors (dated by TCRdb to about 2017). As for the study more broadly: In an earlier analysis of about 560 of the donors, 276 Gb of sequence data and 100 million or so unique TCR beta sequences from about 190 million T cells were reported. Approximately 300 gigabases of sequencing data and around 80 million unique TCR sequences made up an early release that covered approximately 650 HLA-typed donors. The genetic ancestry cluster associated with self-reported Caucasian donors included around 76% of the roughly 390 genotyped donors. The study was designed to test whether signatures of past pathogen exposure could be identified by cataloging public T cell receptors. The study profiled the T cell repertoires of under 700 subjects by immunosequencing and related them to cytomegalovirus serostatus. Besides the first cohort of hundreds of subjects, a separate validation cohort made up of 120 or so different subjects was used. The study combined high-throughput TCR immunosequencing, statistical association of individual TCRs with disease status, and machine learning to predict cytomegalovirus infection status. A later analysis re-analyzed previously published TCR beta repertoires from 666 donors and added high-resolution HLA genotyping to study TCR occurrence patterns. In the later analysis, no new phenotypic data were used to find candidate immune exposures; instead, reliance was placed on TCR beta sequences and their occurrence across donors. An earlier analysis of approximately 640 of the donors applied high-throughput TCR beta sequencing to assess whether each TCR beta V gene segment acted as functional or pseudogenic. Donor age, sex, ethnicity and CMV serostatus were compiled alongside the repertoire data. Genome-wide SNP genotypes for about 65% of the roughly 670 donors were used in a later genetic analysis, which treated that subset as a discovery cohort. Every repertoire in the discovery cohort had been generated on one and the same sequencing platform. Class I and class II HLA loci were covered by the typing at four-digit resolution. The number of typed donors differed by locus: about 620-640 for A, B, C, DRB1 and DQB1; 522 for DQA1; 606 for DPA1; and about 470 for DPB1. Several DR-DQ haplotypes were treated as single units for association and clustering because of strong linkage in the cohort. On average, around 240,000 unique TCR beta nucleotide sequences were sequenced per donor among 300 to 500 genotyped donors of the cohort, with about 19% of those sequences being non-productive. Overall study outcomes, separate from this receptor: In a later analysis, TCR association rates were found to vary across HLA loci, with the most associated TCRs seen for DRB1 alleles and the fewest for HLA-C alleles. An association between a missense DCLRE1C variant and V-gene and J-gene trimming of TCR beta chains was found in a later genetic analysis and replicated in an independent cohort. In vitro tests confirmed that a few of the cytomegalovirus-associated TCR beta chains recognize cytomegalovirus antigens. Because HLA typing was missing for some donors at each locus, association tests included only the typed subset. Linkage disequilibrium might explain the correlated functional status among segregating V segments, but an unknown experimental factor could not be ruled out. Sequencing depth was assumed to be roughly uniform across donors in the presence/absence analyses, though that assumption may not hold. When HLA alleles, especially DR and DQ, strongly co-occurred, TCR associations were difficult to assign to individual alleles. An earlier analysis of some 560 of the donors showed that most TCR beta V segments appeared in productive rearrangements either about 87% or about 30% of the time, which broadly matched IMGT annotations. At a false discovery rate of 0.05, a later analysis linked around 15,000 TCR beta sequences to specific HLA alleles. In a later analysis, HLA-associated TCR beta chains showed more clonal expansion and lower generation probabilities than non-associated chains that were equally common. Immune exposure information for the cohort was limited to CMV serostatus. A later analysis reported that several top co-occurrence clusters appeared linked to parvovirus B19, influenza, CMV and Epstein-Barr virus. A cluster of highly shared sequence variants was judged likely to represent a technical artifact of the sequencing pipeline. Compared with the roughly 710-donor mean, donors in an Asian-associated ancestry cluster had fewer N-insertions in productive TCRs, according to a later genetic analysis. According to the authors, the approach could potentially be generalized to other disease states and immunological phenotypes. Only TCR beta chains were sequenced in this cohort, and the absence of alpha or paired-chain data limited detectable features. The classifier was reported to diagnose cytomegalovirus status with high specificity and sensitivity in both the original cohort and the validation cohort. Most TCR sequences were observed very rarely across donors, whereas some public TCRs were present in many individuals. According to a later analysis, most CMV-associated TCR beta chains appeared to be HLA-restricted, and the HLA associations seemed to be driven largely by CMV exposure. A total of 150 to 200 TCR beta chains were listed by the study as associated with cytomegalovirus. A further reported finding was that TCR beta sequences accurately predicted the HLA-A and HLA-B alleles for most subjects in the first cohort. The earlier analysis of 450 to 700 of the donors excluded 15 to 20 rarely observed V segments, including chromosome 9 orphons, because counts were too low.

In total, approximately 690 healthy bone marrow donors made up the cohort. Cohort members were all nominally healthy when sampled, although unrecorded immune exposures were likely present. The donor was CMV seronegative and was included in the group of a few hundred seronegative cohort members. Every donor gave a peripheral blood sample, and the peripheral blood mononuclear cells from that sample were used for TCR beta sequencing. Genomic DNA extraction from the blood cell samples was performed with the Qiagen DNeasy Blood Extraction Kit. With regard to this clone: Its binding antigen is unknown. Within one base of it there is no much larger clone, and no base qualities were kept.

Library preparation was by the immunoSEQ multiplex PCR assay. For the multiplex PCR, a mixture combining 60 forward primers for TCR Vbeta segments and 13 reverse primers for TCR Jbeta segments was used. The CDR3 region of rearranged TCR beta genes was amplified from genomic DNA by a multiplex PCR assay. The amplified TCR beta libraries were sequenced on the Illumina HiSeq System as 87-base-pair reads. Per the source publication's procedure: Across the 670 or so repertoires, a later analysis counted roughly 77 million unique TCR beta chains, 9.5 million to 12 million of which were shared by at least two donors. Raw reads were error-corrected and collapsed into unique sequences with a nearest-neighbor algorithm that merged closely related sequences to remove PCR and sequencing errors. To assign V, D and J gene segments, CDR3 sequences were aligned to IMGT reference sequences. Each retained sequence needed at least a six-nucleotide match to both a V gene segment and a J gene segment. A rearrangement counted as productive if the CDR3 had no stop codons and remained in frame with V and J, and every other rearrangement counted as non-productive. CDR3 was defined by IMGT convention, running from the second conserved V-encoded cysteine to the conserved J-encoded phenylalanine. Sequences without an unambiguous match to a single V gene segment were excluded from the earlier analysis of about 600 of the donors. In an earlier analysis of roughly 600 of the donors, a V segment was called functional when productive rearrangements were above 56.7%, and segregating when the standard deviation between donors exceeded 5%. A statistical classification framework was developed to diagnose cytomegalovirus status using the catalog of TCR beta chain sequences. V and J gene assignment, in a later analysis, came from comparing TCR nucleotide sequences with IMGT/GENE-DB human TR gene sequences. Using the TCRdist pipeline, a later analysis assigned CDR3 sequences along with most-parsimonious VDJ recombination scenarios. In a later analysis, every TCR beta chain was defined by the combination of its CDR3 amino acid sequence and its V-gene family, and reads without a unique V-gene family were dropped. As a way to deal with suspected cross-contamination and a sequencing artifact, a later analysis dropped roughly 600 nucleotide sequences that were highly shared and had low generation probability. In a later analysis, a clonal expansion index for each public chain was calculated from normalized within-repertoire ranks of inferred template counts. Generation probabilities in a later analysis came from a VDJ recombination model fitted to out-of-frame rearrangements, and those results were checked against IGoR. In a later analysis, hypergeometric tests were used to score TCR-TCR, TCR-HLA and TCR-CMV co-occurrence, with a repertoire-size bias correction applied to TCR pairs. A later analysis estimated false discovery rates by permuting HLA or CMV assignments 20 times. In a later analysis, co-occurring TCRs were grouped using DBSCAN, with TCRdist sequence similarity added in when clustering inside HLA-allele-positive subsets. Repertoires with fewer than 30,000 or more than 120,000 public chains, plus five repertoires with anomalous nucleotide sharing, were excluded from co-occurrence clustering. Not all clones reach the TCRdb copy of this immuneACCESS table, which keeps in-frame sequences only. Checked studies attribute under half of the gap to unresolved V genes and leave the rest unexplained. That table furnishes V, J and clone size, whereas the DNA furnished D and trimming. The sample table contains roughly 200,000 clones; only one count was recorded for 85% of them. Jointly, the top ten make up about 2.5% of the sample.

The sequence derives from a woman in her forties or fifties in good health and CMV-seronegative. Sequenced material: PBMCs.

The sequence in DNA is TGTGCCAGCAGCGTGGGACTAGGGGTTTCATCCGAGCAGTACTTC. Protein translation: CASSVGLGVSSEQYF. This sequence uses TRBV9 and TRBJ2-7, and 8 junction bases match TRBD2. The germline V end is reduced by 2 bases and the J end by 6 bases; junction bases left unmatched: 10. CDR1 is given as SGDLS and CDR2 as YYNGEE, both from the germline V gene. Inclusive of the bounding cysteine and phenylalanine, the CDR3 is 15 residues long. CDR3 DNA is the only sequence kept; it has 45 bases, read in frame from the first base.